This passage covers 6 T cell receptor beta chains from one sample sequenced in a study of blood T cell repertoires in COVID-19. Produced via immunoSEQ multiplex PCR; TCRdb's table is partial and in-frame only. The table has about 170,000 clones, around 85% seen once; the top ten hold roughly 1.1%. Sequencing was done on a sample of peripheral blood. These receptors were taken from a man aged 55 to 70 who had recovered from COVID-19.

CDR3 DNA: TGTGCCAGCAGCCAAGATCGGCCAGCGTGGGTGGAGAACACTGAAGCTTTCTTT. Protein sequence: CASSQDRPAWVENTEAFF. The chain combines TRBV14 with TRBJ1-1; no firm D call. Trimming removed 0 bases at V and 1 base at J, with 18 bases between. Germline V lookup: CDR1 SGHDN, CDR2 FVKESK. The CDR3 runs to 18 residues.

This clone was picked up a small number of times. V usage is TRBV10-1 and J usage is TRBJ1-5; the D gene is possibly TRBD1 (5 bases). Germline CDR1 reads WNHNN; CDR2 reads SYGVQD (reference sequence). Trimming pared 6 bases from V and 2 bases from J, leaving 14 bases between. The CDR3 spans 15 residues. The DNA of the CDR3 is TGCGCCAGCAGCGCTCGCAGGGAGGGCAATCAGCCCCAGCATTTT. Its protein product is CASSARREGNQPQHF.

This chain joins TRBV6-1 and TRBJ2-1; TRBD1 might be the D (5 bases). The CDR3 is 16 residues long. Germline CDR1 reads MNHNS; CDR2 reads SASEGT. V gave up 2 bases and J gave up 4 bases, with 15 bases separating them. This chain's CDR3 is CASSEKTLGAYNEQFF. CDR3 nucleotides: TGTGCCAGCAGTGAAAAGACCCTTGGGGCTTACAATGAGCAGTTCTTC.

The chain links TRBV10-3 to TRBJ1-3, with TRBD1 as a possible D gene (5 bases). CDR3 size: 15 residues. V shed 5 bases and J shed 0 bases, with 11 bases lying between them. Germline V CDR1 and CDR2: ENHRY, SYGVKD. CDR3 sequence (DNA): TGTGCCATCAGTCGGGACTTCATCTCTGGAAACACCATATATTTT. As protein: CAISRDFISGNTIYF.

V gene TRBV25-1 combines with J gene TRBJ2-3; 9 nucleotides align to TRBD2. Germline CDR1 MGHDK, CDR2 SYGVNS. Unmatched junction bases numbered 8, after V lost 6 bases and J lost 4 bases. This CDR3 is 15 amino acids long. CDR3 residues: CASSSGGGAADTQYF. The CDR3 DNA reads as TGTGCCAGCAGCTCAGGCGGGGGGGCTGCAGATACGCAGTATTTT.

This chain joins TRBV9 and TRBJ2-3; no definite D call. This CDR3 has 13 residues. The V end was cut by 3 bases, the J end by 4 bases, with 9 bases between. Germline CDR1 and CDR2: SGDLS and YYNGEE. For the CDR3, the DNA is TGTGCCAGCAGCGGTATTTGGCCAGATACGCAGTATTTT. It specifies CASSGIWPDTQYF.